The 11 T cell receptor beta chains given below trace back to one sample, sequenced in a study of human T cells and chemical hapten exposure (dated by TCRdb to the early 2020s). The meaning of the sample's time point label: patch test 1, 2 weeks after DPC sensitization. The meaning of the sample's treatment or condition label: therapeutic diphenylcyclopropenone sensitization with weekly scalp DPC. Unfractionated whole blood was collected in Tempus Blood RNA tubes, and total RNA was extracted from that blood. The library was produced with RACE. The listed sequencing device is NextSeq 500. TCRdb reprocessing: public reads trimmed at Q25 with fastp, clones called with MiXCR, in-frame beta chains kept. Rows merge per CDR3 protein into single entries with the most common DNA and genes. The sample table contains about 34,000 distinct CDR3 sequences; only one count was recorded for 5.5% to 8% of them. The ten most abundant clones make up roughly 9.2% of the sample.

This sample comprised whole blood, obtained in connection with sensitization to the hapten diphenylcyclopropenone (DPC). The receptor set was obtained from a woman aged 25 to 39 with alopecia areata. Some clones in this sample may be carry-over from other donors' samples.

This clonotype showed up just a few times. This sequence joins TRBV6-2 or TRBV6-3 and TRBJ2-1, with 8 bases that match TRBD1. V lost 5 bases and J lost 0; bases outside the gene matches: 0. This CDR3 is 14 amino acids long. From germline, CDR1 is MNHEY and CDR2 SVGEGT. CDR3 coding DNA: TGTGCCAGCAGTGGACAGGGCTCCTACAATGAGCAGTTCTTC. This sequence encodes CASSGQGSYNEQFF.

This clonotype has just a few counts. The chain combines TRBV6-6 with TRBJ2-3; 7 bases match TRBD2. After removal of 5 bases from V and 2 bases from J, the junction contained 10 bases not matched to a gene. The CDR3 totals 16 residues. Germline V gene lookup returns CDR1 MNHNY and CDR2 SVGAGI (reference sequence). The CDR3 sequence: CASSPTSGVDTDTQYF. The CDR3 nucleotides are TGTGCCAGCAGTCCCACGAGCGGGGTCGACACAGATACGCAGTATTTT.

Only a few counts were recorded for this clonotype. The chain uses TRBV7-2 and TRBJ2-3, with D perhaps assigned TRBD1 or TRBD2 (5 bases each). V lost 2 bases and J 2 bases, leaving 14 bases between the germline ends. Germline values: CDR1 SGHTA, CDR2 FQGNSA. The CDR3 runs to 16 residues. As DNA, the CDR3 is TGTGCCAGCAGCTTAAGTCCGGGACGGTTCACAGATACGCAGTATTTT. Amino acids: CASSLSPGRFTDTQYF.

This clonotype was picked up a small number of times. The chain combines TRBV5-1 with TRBJ1-4; the D is unclear. CDR1 is SGHRS and CDR2 is YFSETQ in the germline V gene. The CDR3 contains 16 residues. With 4 bases removed from V and 6 bases from J, the gap between germline ends came to 19 bases. CDR3 DNA: TGCGCCAGCAGCCCCGGCTTTGGACGGGAGGATGAAAAACTGTTTTTT. Protein: CASSPGFGREDEKLFF.

V gene TRBV7-2 combines with J gene TRBJ2-3; the match to TRBD2 covers 9 bases. The germline V gene has CDR1 SGHTA and CDR2 FQGNSA. CDR3 length: 16 residues. V lost 6 bases and J lost 5; bases outside the gene matches: 12. For the CDR3, the DNA is TGTGCCAGCAGGGAGCCTGGCGGGGGGGCGTTAGATACGCAGTATTTT. Translation: CASREPGGGALDTQYF.

The J gene is TRBJ1-1, the V gene TRBV6-2 or TRBV6-3; D is perhaps TRBD1 (6 bases). The CDR3 spans 15 residues. Germline CDR1 is MNHEY and CDR2 is SVGEGT. V shed 6 bases and J shed 4 bases, with 18 bases lying between them. CDR3 sequence (DNA): TGTGCCAGCAGCCCGAACCATGTGGGGGCCACTGAAGCTTTCTTT. It specifies CASSPNHVGATEAFF.

This clonotype was detected ten times or more. It is unclear where the CDR3 begins or ends on the DNA, so no DNA is shown, and the CDR3 is as TCRdb lists it. The rearrangement links TRBV12-3 or TRBV12-4 to TRBJ1-3. The CDR3 contains 14 residues when both ends are counted. The CDR3: CASILGHSGNTIYF.

This clonotype was seen many times. The chain couples TRBV12-3 or TRBV12-4 to TRBJ1-4; D ambiguous. This CDR3 contains 15 residues. V lost 2 bases and J lost 0, with 7 bases in between. The CDR3 DNA reads TGTGCCAGCAGTTTAAGGGTCGCAACTAATGAAAAACTGTTTTTT. Its protein product is CASSLRVATNEKLFF.

This clonotype was counted many times. The chain joins TRBV28 to TRBJ2-7; 11 nucleotides agree with TRBD2. CDR3 length: 15 residues. V dropped 3 bases and J dropped 4; count of bases not matched to a gene: 5. Germline V gives CDR1 MDHEN, CDR2 SYDVKM. The CDR3 bases are TGTGCCAGCAGTTTCTTAGCGGGGGGGCTATACGAGCAGTACTTC. This translates into CASSFLAGGLYEQYF.

This chain connects TRBV7-2 to TRBJ1-6; TRBD1 agrees at 8 bases. The CDR3 has 14 residues. Per germline, CDR1 SGHTA and CDR2 FQGNSA. Trimming took 4 bases from V and 7 from J; bases not matched to a gene: 3. The CDR3: CASSSRGRNSPLHF. The CDR3 nucleotides read TGTGCCAGCAGCTCCAGGGGGCGGAATTCACCCCTCCACTTT.

This clonotype was observed a single time. V is TRBV5-4 and J is TRBJ2-7, with D possibly being TRBD2 (5 bases). The CDR3 length is 14 residues. Trimming shortened V by 2 bases and J by 5 bases, and 14 bases separated the two germline ends. Germline V gene sequence: CDR1 SGHNT, CDR2 YYREEE (reference sequence). The CDR3 spells CASSFGRAGNEQYF. CDR3 nucleotides: TGTGCCAGCAGCTTCGGTCGCGCGGGTAACGAGCAGTACTTC.